These 14 T cell receptor beta chains originate from one sample sequenced in a study of blood T cell repertoires in COVID-19. The table came from immunoSEQ multiplex PCR; TCRdb's copy has only in-frame clones and leaves some out. The sample has around 95,000 clones; approximately 93% are singletons. Sequencing was performed on peripheral blood. All receptors derive from a man between 45 and 60 years old with active COVID-19.

This clone showed up just a few times. The rearrangement uses TRBV7-9 and TRBJ1-4; a possible D gene is TRBD1 (6 bases). Trimming shortened V by 2 bases and J by 7 bases, and 11 bases separated the two germline ends. Germline V gene data show CDR1 as SEHNR and CDR2 as FQNEAQ (reference sequence). The CDR3 runs 14 residues. CDR3 bases: TGTGCCAGCAGCTTACCAGGGGCAGGTGAAAAACTGTTTTTT. Its protein product is CASSLPGAGEKLFF.

This chain uses TRBV12-3 or TRBV12-4 with TRBJ2-5; weak D call: TRBD2 (6 bases). There are 13 residues in the CDR3. Trimming stripped 2 bases from V and 4 bases from J, with 8 bases between. The chain's CDR3 is CASSLSGVETQYF. CDR3 DNA: TGTGCCAGCAGTTTATCGGGGGTAGAGACCCAGTACTTC.

The chain employs TRBV6-5 and TRBJ2-7; TRBD1 matches 8 bases. Unmatched junction bases numbered 9, after V lost 6 bases and J lost 5 bases. This CDR3 has 14 residues. Germline values: CDR1 MNHEY, CDR2 SVGAGI. DNA for the CDR3: TGTGCCAGCAGAAGGACAGGGAGTTCCCACGAGCAGTACTTC. It is translated as CASRRTGSSHEQYF.

The gene calls are TRBV5-1 and TRBJ2-2; a possible D gene is TRBD1 (5 bases). The CDR3 has 16 residues. Trimming took 4 bases from V and 2 from J, leaving 15 bases between them. The germline V gene encodes CDR1 SGHRS and CDR2 YFSETQ. The CDR3 DNA reads TGCGCCAGCAGCCGCCTTGACAGCCGAAACACCGGGGAGCTGTTTTTT. It yields the protein CASSRLDSRNTGELFF. Full variable domain (missing parts from reference TRBV5-1 and TRBJ2-2): KAGVTQTPRYLIKTRGQQVTLSCSPISGHRSVSWYQQTPGQGLQFLFEYFSETQRNKGNFPGRFSGRQFSNSRSEMNVSTLELGDSALYLCASSRLDSRNTGELFFGEGSRLTVL.

This clone was observed once. CDR3 residues: CASSQAGRARFF. CDR3 in DNA: TGTGCCAGCAGCCAAGCCGGCAGGGCTAGGTTCTTC. The chain recombines TRBV3-1 (or the pseudogene TRBV3-2) with TRBJ2-1; maybe TRBD1 (5 bases). This CDR3 contains 12 residues. Germline V gene sequence: CDR1 LGHDT, CDR2 YNNKEL (reference sequence). Trimming shortened V by 1 base and J by 15 bases, and 13 bases separated the two germline ends.

The J gene is TRBJ2-3, the V gene TRBV2, with 10 bases identical to TRBD2. The V gene's germline CDR1 is SNHLY and CDR2 FYNNEI. There are 17 residues in the CDR3. Trimming at V came to 6 bases and at J to 0 bases, leaving 9 bases not matched to a gene. CDR3 sequence: CASRRLLAGPSTDTQYF. Written as DNA, the CDR3 is TGTGCCAGCAGGAGGCTACTAGCGGGACCGAGCACAGATACGCAGTATTTT.

J is TRBJ2-5 and V is TRBV11-1; D not resolved. Between the trimmed V and J ends, which lost 5 bases and 1 base, there was a span of 8 bases. This CDR3 comprises 13 residues. Germline loops: CDR1 SGHAT, CDR2 FQDESV (reference sequence). This chain's CDR3 is CASSPNSQETQYF. The CDR3 region has the DNA TGTGCCAGCAGCCCTAACAGCCAAGAGACCCAGTACTTC.

The genes are TRBV19 and TRBJ2-4; D gene uncertain. This CDR3 comprises 16 residues. Between the trimmed V and J ends, which lost 4 bases and 1 base, there was a span of 14 bases. CDR1 is LNHDA and CDR2 is SQIVND in the germline V gene (reference sequence). The CDR3 protein is CASSTLVERAKNIQYF. The CDR3 DNA follows: TGTGCCAGTAGTACCCTCGTGGAGCGCGCCAAAAACATTCAGTACTTC.

A single count supports this clone. The CDR3 region has the DNA TGTGCCAGCAGCGATGGGACACCCCCAAACACCATATATTTT. Its protein is CASSDGTPPNTIYF. The chain employs TRBV6-2 or TRBV6-3 and TRBJ1-3, with D tentatively TRBD1 (6 bases). The germline gives CDR1 MNHEY, CDR2 SVGEGT. The ends were cut back, 6 bases at V and 6 bases at J, with 15 bases in the middle. The CDR3 consists of 14 residues.

The V call is TRBV27, the J call TRBJ2-1, with 7 bases matching TRBD1. J lost 6 bases, V lost 5 bases, and 10 bases had no gene match. CDR1 is MNHEY, CDR2 SMNVEV, per germline (reference sequence). The CDR3 is 15 amino acids. The CDR3 bases are TGTGCCAGCAGTCCTGGCCCTAACAGGGGCAATGAGCAGTTCTTC. It codes for CASSPGPNRGNEQFF.

The V gene is TRBV30, the J gene TRBJ1-4; no reliable D call. Germline V gene lookup returns CDR1 GTSNPN and CDR2 SVGIG (reference sequence). V gave up 5 bases and J gave up 0 bases, with 10 bases separating them. The CDR3 sequence is 14 residues long. Written as DNA, the CDR3 is TGTGCCTGGGGCCCATTTACAACTAATGAAAAACTGTTTTTT. Translation: CAWGPFTTNEKLFF.

The rearrangement joins TRBV24-1 to TRBJ2-1; D is possibly TRBD2 (6 bases). Trimming shortened V by 7 bases and J by 4 bases, and 16 bases separated the two germline ends. The V gene's germline CDR1 is KGHDR and CDR2 SFDVKD. This CDR3 spans 15 amino acids. The CDR3 DNA is TGTGCCACCAGGGGGCGGGGAGAAAGGTACAATGAGCAGTTCTTC. This gives the protein CATRGRGERYNEQFF.

The CDR3: CASSLGPRDRDYGYTF. The CDR3 nucleotides read TGTGCCAGCAGCTTAGGCCCTCGGGACAGGGACTATGGCTACACCTTC. The rearrangement links TRBV7-9 to TRBJ1-2; 9 bases are a match to TRBD1. V was clipped by 1 base and J by 3 bases; unmatched bases: 6. CDR1 is SEHNR and CDR2 is FQNEAQ in the germline V gene (reference sequence). The CDR3 consists of 16 residues.

This clone has only one observation. The rearrangement uses TRBV5-1 and TRBJ1-1, with TRBD1 identical over 9 bases. The CDR3 spans 15 residues. After removal of 5 bases from V and 4 bases from J, the junction contained 9 bases not matched to a gene. The V gene's germline CDR1 is SGHRS and CDR2 YFSETQ. The CDR3 protein is CASSSGTGWVTEAFF. Here the CDR3 DNA reads TGCGCCAGCAGTTCCGGGACAGGGTGGGTCACTGAAGCTTTCTTT.